This entry features one T cell receptor (beta chain) sequence. Ten or more counts support this clonotype. Its antigen is currently not known. Base qualities are missing; no much larger clone stands one base away. Hyperthyroidism was considered stable if no progression to ophthalmopathy occurred within 18 months of follow-up. Patients with hyperthyroidism were aged 18 to 65 years, had been newly diagnosed, and had a disease duration of less than 2 months. Patients with other autoimmune diseases, uncontrolled infections, pregnancy or lactation were excluded. Clinical symptoms, serum thyroxine, TRAb, thyroid ultrasound and orbital computed tomography formed the basis of the diagnosis. PBMCs were isolated from more than 8 ml of fresh peripheral blood by Ficoll-Paque density gradient centrifugation. Total RNA was extracted with Trizol reagent and quality-checked on an Agilent 2100 Bioanalyzer. The data originate from a study of Graves' ophthalmopathy and Graves' hyperthyroidism (dated by TCRdb to the late 2010s). Study-level background: Peripheral blood was collected before any treatment was given, at the time of initial diagnosis. In over five hyperthyroidism patients, the T-cell repertoires found in thyroid tissue were compared with those found in blood. An independent validation cohort comprised 18 hyperthyroidism patients and 15 to 17 patients who later progressed from hyperthyroidism to ophthalmopathy. For training and testing, the 100 or so patients in the discovery cohort were randomly divided in a 7:3 ratio. In total, some 130 blood samples were TCR-sequenced: approximately 42 ophthalmopathy, approximately 75 hyperthyroidism and roughly 17 hyperthyroidism-to-ophthalmopathy patients. Following sampling, methimazole starting at 30 mg daily was administered to hyperthyroidism patients, and high-dose intravenous methylprednisolone was administered to ophthalmopathy patients. The study used signatures of the TCR beta repertoire to tell Graves' ophthalmopathy apart from Graves' hyperthyroidism and to predict which patients would progress to ophthalmopathy. To explore V-J signatures that distinguish ophthalmopathy from hyperthyroidism, a discovery set of about a hundred patients was enrolled, made up of 40 to 45 with ophthalmopathy and around 60 with stable hyperthyroidism. Findings and caveats that apply to the study as a whole: In validation, the model predicted ophthalmopathy progression with about 71% sensitivity and around 72% specificity; eleven to twelve predicted patients were CT-confirmed with GO in a median of approximately 6.5 months. The 13-signature model separated ophthalmopathy from stable hyperthyroidism with about 86% sensitivity and around 81% specificity in cross-validation, and 80%/75% in the test set. Most expanded thyroid clonotypes with a frequency above 0.001 also appeared in blood, which suggests that blood repertoires may reflect the immune response in the thyroid. Sample size was not predetermined statistically, and investigators were not blinded to group allocation.

TCR beta CDR3 regions were amplified from RNA transcripts for repertoire sequencing. A first-round RT-PCR used HTBI primers with the Qiagen OneStep RT-PCR kit, followed by a second-round multiplex PCR, size selection and purification. Sequencing of the libraries was carried out on an Illumina HiSeq2000 in paired-end mode with 100 bp reads. The original methods were these. SOAPnuke was used for read processing, and reads with adapters, uncalled bases, a mean Phred below 15, or no exact constant-primer or identifier match were discarded. High-quality paired reads were merged with COPE v1.2.5. Clonotypes were defined as unique nucleotide sequences and were aligned to IMGT TRB V, D and J references using MiTCR v1.1. Analysis was restricted to V-J combinations with a frequency above 0.0001, which covered just over 98% of repertoires. A TCR clonal expansion and chaos score per V-J combination was defined as the ratio of F50 clonal expansion to chaos observed in the TCRdist matrix. Welch's t-statistics and random forest were used to reduce features to about a dozen V-J combinations, which were fed into a naive Bayes classifier. The Morisita-Horn index was used to measure how similar the thyroid and blood repertoires were. The public reads were reanalyzed by TCRdb: fastp trimming at Q25, MiXCR alignment, in-frame beta chains only. When rows share a CDR3 protein, they turn into one entry using the most common DNA and genes. The V and J calls here are based on TCRdb, not the publication. The sample has roughly 610,000 distinct CDR3 sequences on record, about 20% of them singletons. Jointly, the top ten make up around 7% of the sample.

Looking up the germline V gene (reference sequence) yields CDR1 SGHAT and CDR2 FQDESV. V lost 5 bases and J lost 3 bases, and the count of bases not matched to a germline gene is 6. The CDR3 covers 14 residues, taking in both the cysteine and the phenylalanine. The only DNA kept is the CDR3, 42 bases in frame from the first base. This sequence was found in a woman aged 18-35 years with stable Graves' hyperthyroidism. Some clones in this sample may be carry-over from other donors' samples. Donor details come from another sample of the same person, matched by shared clones. The V gene is TRBV11-1 and the J gene is TRBJ2-7; 8 bases in the junction line up with TRBD2. Sequencing used peripheral blood. The DNA reads as follows: TGTGCCAGCAGCCCCCCGGGACTAGGCTACGAGCAGTACTTC. It translates as CASSPPGLGYEQYF.